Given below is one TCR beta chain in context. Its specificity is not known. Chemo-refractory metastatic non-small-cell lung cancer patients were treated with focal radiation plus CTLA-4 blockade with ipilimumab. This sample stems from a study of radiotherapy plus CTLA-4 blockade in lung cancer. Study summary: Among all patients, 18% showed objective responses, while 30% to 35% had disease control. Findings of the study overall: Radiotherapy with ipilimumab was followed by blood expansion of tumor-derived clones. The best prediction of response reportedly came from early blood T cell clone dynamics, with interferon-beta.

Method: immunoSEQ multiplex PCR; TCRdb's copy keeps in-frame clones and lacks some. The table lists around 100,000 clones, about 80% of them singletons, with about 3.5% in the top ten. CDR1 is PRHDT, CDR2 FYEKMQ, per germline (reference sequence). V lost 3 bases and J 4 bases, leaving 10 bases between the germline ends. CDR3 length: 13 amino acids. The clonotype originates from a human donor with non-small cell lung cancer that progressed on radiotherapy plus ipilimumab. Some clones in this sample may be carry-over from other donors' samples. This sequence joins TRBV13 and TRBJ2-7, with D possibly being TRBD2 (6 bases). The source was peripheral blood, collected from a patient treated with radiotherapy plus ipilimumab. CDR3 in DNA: TGTGCCAGCAGCTTCGGGGGTGGGTACGAGCAGTACTTC. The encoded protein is CASSFGGGYEQYF.